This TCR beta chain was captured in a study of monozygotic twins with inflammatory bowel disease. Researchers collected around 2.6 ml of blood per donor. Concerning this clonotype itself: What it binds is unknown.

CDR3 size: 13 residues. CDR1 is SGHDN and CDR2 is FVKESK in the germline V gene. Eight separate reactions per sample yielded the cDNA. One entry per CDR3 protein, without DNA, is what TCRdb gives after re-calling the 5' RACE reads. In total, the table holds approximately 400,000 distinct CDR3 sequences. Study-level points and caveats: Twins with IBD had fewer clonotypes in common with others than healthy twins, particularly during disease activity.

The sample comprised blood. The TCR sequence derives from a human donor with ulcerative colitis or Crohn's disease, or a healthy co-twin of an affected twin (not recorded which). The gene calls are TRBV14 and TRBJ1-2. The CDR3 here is CASSQAYTYGYTF. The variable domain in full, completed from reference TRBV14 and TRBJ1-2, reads EAGVTQFPSHSVIEKGQTVTLRCDPISGHDNLYWYRRVMGKEIKFLLHFVKESKQDESGMPNNRFLAERTGGTYSTLKVQPAELEDSGVYFCASSQAYTYGYTFGSGTRLTVV.